Included here is one T cell receptor (beta chain) sequence, with context. This CDR3 is built from 13 residues. In germline, CDR1 is SQVTM, CDR2 ANQGSEA. The V and J ends lost 4 bases and 5 bases, in that order; junction bases with no gene match: 7. This record belongs to a study of blood T cell repertoires in COVID-19. Clones were read by immunoSEQ multiplex PCR, and TCRdb kept only the in-frame ones, dropping some. The data show about 220,000 clones, around 88% seen once. The chain uses TRBV29-1 and TRBJ2-5; TRBD1 matches at 7 bases. The sequenced sample was PBMCs or T cells enriched from blood (not recorded which). The source of this sequence is a woman aged 45-65 years with acute COVID-19. The CDR3 DNA is TGCAGCGTTGGTAAGGGACAGAGGGAGACCCAGTACTTC. Its protein product is CSVGKGQRETQYF.